This T cell receptor beta chain originates from a study of beta chain features in type 1 diabetes. The study, taken as a whole, reports: VDJ junctions in type 1 diabetes patients carried more deletions and fewer insertions. Moderately but significantly shorter TCRB CDR3s were found in Type 1 diabetes patients in all four CD4+ subsets. A closer apparent resemblance between naive, central memory and Treg TCRB repertoires was seen in patients than in healthy donors. It was not settled here whether HLA type affects TCRB rearrangement.

Concerning this clone: Its antigen remains unidentified.

Markers CD45RO/CCR7/CD25/CD127/CD95/CD27 served to sort CD4+ naive, central memory, regulatory and stem cell-like memory cells. Investigators reverse transcribed all isolated RNA, so they sequenced expressed TCRB transcripts. Sequencing was performed with immunoSEQ multiplex PCR; in TCRdb, only in-frame clones are kept and a portion is missing. This repertoire shows some 350,000 clones, over 8.5% found once; its top ten account for less than 0.65%. CDR1 and CDR2 (germline): WSHSY, SAAADI. The CDR3 sequence is 14 residues long. V was trimmed by 3 bases and J by 7 bases, leaving 13 bases between them. Sequencing used central memory CD4+ T cells from blood. The receptor was isolated from a man aged 30 to 39 with type 1 diabetes. The V and J genes are TRBV10-2 and TRBJ1-5; D is uncertain. CDR3 coding DNA: TGCGCCAGCAGTGATTTTCTAAACGGGCAGCCCCAGCATTTT. Translated, it gives CASSDFLNGQPQHF.